A selection of T cell receptor beta chains follows, all from one sample in a study of radiation and T cells in renal cell carcinoma. Assay: immunoSEQ multiplex PCR; the TCRdb copy retains only in-frame clones and omits some. The sample lists some 30,000 clones, more than 65% occurring once. The material sequenced was blood, taken from a patient whose treatment included radiotherapy and nephrectomy. Receptors were obtained from a man in his fifties or sixties with renal cell carcinoma. Both conserved end residues are part of each CDR3. For some rows the clone size is stated as once, few or many, or as a class when expanded; others skip it.

>-|TRBV11-2
CASSRDRGDEQFF
>large|TRBV29-1
CSVAEDRGYEQYF
>-|TRBV4-3
CASSLKHGLAGANEFF
>-|TRBV19
CASSTSKFVSEQYF
>-|TRBV4-3
CASSQEVRRGKYNSPLHF
>-|TRBV18
CASSPLRGPNQPQHF
>-|TRBV7-9
CASSLWGLPYEQYF
>-|TRBV30
CAWSAWAGGYYEQYF
>medium-sized|TRBV9
CASSVDGNEQYF
>-|TRBV19
CASSTTGTGNHQPQHF
>-|TRBV10-3
CAISPLEGEQFF
>few|TRBV20-1
CSARWEDIQYF
>-|TRBV18
CASSPSGAINSPLHF
>-|TRBV5-4
CASSFGDGGYTF
>-|TRBV2
CASGAGINTGELFF
>-|TRBV18
CASSPYASGSMGELFF
>-|TRBV9
CASSPSPVRGQETQYF
>-|TRBV2
CASLNRAGDMYEQYF
>once|TRBV6-6
CASSYKGTTEAFF
>-|TRBV9
CASSKSGYPGDTQYF
>-|TRBV7-2
CASSLVGTLYGYTF
>-|TRBV29-1
CSVDGHEQFF
>-|TRBV29-1
CSVVTGWGYGYTF
>many|TRBV2
CASGVDREGGYTF
>-|TRBV29-1
CSVGGQLLMNTEAFF
>few|TRBV4-3
CASSQERLGSPLHF
>-|TRBV7-2
CATRSGVRSIETQYF
>-|TRBV5-8
CASSVRDRGAGELFF
>-|TRBV30
CAWSWGGLNEKLFF
>-|TRBV7-2
CASSLYSSSYNEQFF
>-|TRBV5-6
CASSRTSYEQYF
>-|TRBV2
CASSEEAYSSSRTEAFF
>-|TRBV10-3
CAISGGSSGSTDTQYF
>-|TRBV5-1
CASSLYTGWREKLFF
>-|TRBV19
CASSIAASGELFF
>-|TRBV6-1
CASSEGRVPRRETQYF
>-|TRBV6-5
CASTNGRGNTEAFF
>-|TRBV4-3
CASSQEGTGANNEQFF
>-|TRBV10-3
CAISHEPVQFDNEQFF
>-|TRBV10-3
CAISEASGENEQFF
>-|TRBV5-5
CASSFRVLGANVLTF
>-|TRBV7-9
CASSTRGPLVEQYF
>-|TRBV10-3
CAISETPSGRTDTQYF
>-|TRBV19
CASSIQPIAASYEQYF
>-|TRBV7-2
CASSLGQGSPYNSPLHF
>-|TRBV2
CASRPSTDTQYF
>-|TRBV5-4
CASTPDREADTQYF
>-|TRBV5-1
CASSARQGKETQYF